These 17 T cell receptor beta chains share one sample of origin, sequenced in a study of vaccination effects on CD4 cells after COVID-19. Clones were read by immunoSEQ multiplex PCR, and TCRdb kept only the in-frame ones, dropping some. The table includes some 34,000 clones, approximately 78% detected once. No antigen has been identified for these receptors. Expansion with viral peptide pools was applied to antigen-specific CD4+ T cells by the ViraFEST assay prior to sequencing. Cells that had been cultured for nine to eleven days were the source of isolated CD4+ T cells. All participants had two doses of either the BNT162b2 or mRNA-1273 vaccine. Here the sequenced sample was CD4+ T cells from PBMCs cultured with HCoV-NL63 spike peptides, taken after COVID-19 vaccination. The receptors shown here come from a human donor who received a COVID-19 vaccine. Some clones in this sample may be carry-over from other donors' samples.

The chain combines TRBV3-1 (or the pseudogene TRBV3-2) with TRBJ2-1, with TRBD2 matching 13 bases. Germline V gene lookup returns CDR1 LGHDT and CDR2 YNNKEL (reference sequence). Unmatched junction bases numbered 12, after V lost 5 bases and J lost 5 bases. This CDR3 spans 18 amino acids. The CDR3 loop is CASSTRFTSGGANNEQFF. The CDR3, as DNA: TGTGCCAGCAGCACTCGATTCACTAGCGGGGGGGCTAACAATGAGCAGTTCTTC.

CDR3: CASSLGEGTEAFF. The CDR3 DNA follows: TGTGCCAGCAGCTTAGGGGAGGGCACTGAAGCTTTCTTT. The chain links TRBV11-1 to TRBJ1-1; D is undetermined. From germline, CDR1 is SGHAT and CDR2 FQDESV (reference sequence). Deletions cut 1 base from V and 4 bases from J, with 7 bases between. This CDR3 contains 13 residues. The variable domain in full, with the rest retrieved from reference TRBV11-1 and TRBJ1-1, is EAEVAQSPRYKITEKSQAVAFWCDPISGHATLYWYRQILGQGPELLVQFQDESVVDDSQLPKDRFSAERLKGVDSTLKIQPAELGDSAMYLCASSLGEGTEAFFGQGTRLTVV.

This sequence joins TRBV5-4 and TRBJ1-2; possible D gene TRBD1, 5 bases. V lost 0 bases, J lost 1 base, and 19 bases lay in between. Germline V gene sequence: CDR1 SGHNT, CDR2 YYREEE (reference sequence). The CDR3 covers 18 residues. In nucleotides, the CDR3 is TGTGCCAGCAGCTTGGATGGAGGGGTGGTAGTCGGTAACTATGGCTACACCTTC. Translation: CASSLDGGVVVGNYGYTF.

In DNA form, the CDR3 reads TGTGCCAGCAGCCGACAGGGGAGGGGCATTCAGTACTTC. The encoded protein is CASSRQGRGIQYF. This rearrangement joins TRBV12-3 or TRBV12-4 to TRBJ2-4; possibly TRBD1 for D (8 bases). Trimming took off 6 bases at V and 9 bases at J, with 15 bases between the two ends. The length of the CDR3 is 13 residues.

The chain employs TRBV28 and TRBJ1-5, with 11 nucleotides matching TRBD1. V trimming: 4 bases; J trimming: 1 base; junction bases outside the gene matches: 6. The CDR3 is 17 amino acids. From germline, CDR1 is MDHEN and CDR2 SYDVKM. CDR3 in DNA: TGTGCCAGCAGTTCGGGACAGGGGGTACGAAGCAATCAGCCCCAGCATTTT. As protein: CASSSGQGVRSNQPQHF.

This sequence joins TRBV10-1 and TRBJ1-6; D gene uncertain. The V end was cut by 4 bases, the J end by 7 bases, with 8 bases between. This CDR3 has 13 amino acids. Germline assignment: CDR1 WNHNN and CDR2 SYGVQD (reference sequence). The CDR3 here is CASSGSLNSPLHF. DNA of the CDR3: TGCGCCAGCAGTGGATCCCTCAATTCACCCCTCCACTTT.

The J gene is TRBJ1-2, the V gene TRBV28; possible D gene TRBD1, 6 bases. Trimming shortened V by 4 bases and J by 10 bases, and 19 bases separated the two germline ends. The length of the CDR3 is 14 residues. CDR1 is MDHEN, CDR2 SYDVKM, per germline. CDR3 sequence (DNA): TGTGCCAGCAGTTATATAGGGACAAATCTCGACTACACCTTC. It is translated as CASSYIGTNLDYTF.

The rearrangement joins TRBV5-1 to TRBJ1-5, with D hard to call. CDR3 length: 15 residues. V lost 0 bases, J lost 3 bases, and 10 bases lay in between. Looked up from germline, CDR1 is SGHRS and CDR2 is YFSETQ. The CDR3 is CASSLGAVANQPQHF. CDR3 nucleotides: TGCGCCAGCAGCTTGGGGGCAGTGGCCAATCAGCCCCAGCATTTT.

V usage is TRBV7-2 and J usage is TRBJ1-2; D possibly corresponds to TRBD1 (5 bases). Germline V gene lookup returns CDR1 SGHTA and CDR2 FQGNSA. V lost 2 bases to trimming and J lost 6 bases, with 10 bases between them. The CDR3 sequence is 13 residues long. The CDR3 nucleotides read TGTGCCAGCAGCTTATGGGGCACACATGGCTACACCTTC. Amino acid sequence: CASSLWGTHGYTF.

The V and J genes are TRBV7-2 and TRBJ1-1; the match to TRBD1 covers 8 bases. Looked up from germline, CDR1 is SGHTA and CDR2 is FQGNSA. There are 15 residues in the CDR3. The J segment lost 2 bases and the V segment lost 5 bases, leaving 7 bases of the junction unmatched. The CDR3 here is CASSRTGQGNTEAFF. The CDR3 bases are TGTGCCAGCAGCCGTACCGGACAGGGAAACACTGAAGCTTTCTTT.

CDR3 protein: CASSTDKGPQHF. In DNA form, the CDR3 reads TGTGCCAGCAGCACCGATAAGGGGCCCCAGCATTTT. This rearrangement joins TRBV5-4 to TRBJ1-5; D not certain. Germline V gives CDR1 SGHNT, CDR2 YYREEE (reference sequence). Trimming took off 4 bases at V and 9 bases at J, with 11 bases between the two ends. The CDR3 spans 12 residues.

The V call is TRBV19, the J call TRBJ1-6; the D gene is possibly TRBD1 (5 bases). The CDR3 contains 15 residues. Germline values: CDR1 LNHDA, CDR2 SQIVND (reference sequence). V lost 7 bases and J lost 3, with 13 bases in between. CDR3 bases: TGTGCCAGTAACCCTGGGGCACACTATAATTCACCCCTCCACTTT. Its protein is CASNPGAHYNSPLHF.

The rearrangement links TRBV3-1 (or the pseudogene TRBV3-2) to TRBJ1-5, with D possibly matching TRBD1 (6 bases). Per germline, CDR1 LGHDT and CDR2 YNNKEL (reference sequence). CDR3 size: 15 residues. V was clipped by 2 bases and J by 2 bases, with 10 bases between them. The CDR3 reads CASSQTRTGNQPQHF. The DNA of the CDR3 is TGTGCCAGCAGCCAAACAAGGACAGGCAATCAGCCCCAGCATTTT.

This sequence joins TRBV10-3 and TRBJ2-5; D gene unclear. Trimming removed 6 bases at V and 2 bases at J, with 7 bases between. Germline V CDR1 and CDR2: ENHRY, SYGVKD. The CDR3 is 12 amino acids. CDR3 coding DNA: TGTGCCATCAGCGCAGAACAAGAGACCCAGTACTTC. Its translation is CAISAEQETQYF.

This clone was counted between two and nine times. J is TRBJ2-7 and V is TRBV7-2; 8 bases are a match to TRBD1. CDR3 length: 13 residues. Germline assignment: CDR1 SGHTA and CDR2 FQGNSA. The CDR3 sequence: CASSLVGQGFVNV. The CDR3, as DNA: TGTGCCAGCAGCTTAGTAGGACAGGGTTTCGTGAACGTC.

The CDR3 protein is CASTRTGGSYEQYV. As DNA, the CDR3 is TGTGCCAGCACCCGGACAGGGGGCAGCTACGAGCAGTACGTC. The chain couples TRBV11-2 to TRBJ2-7, with 11 bases matching TRBD1. CDR3 size: 14 residues. V lost 7 bases and J lost 3; bases outside the gene matches: 5. Germline CDR1 is SGHAT and CDR2 is FQNNGV.

J is TRBJ1-3 and V is TRBV7-3; D is unclear. This CDR3 spans 16 amino acids. Deletions cut 5 bases from V and 2 bases from J, with 16 bases between. Germline-derived CDR1 and CDR2 are SGHTA and FQGTGA. The DNA of the CDR3 is TGTGCCAGCAGCCCCAGAGGTGCAGGAGCTGGAAACACCATATATTTT. As protein: CASSPRGAGAGNTIYF.